Listed below are T cell receptor beta chains from one sample, sequenced in a study of CXCR3-negative and CXCR3-positive naive CD8 T cells. For each CDR3 protein, TCRdb gives one entry from its re-call of the 5' RACE reads, without DNA. The sample's table shows just over 60,000 distinct CDR3 sequences. Sequencing used naive CXCR3- CD8+ T cells from blood. The source of these receptors is a human donor in good health. Some clones in this sample may be carry-over from other donors' samples. Both conserved end residues are part of each CDR3.

J gene	V gene	CDR3 length	CDR3 protein
TRBJ2-2	TRBV20-1	15	CSARPGTSDIGELFF
TRBJ2-5	TRBV7-9	16	CASSLGPGTDQETQYF
TRBJ1-1	TRBV6-6	16	CASNYLSWGGDTEAFF
TRBJ2-1	TRBV20-1	15	CSAAPREWSYNEQFF
TRBJ1-1	TRBV20-1	14	CSARSWRTGPEAFF
TRBJ2-5	TRBV7-3	13	CASSLIVGETQYF
TRBJ1-5	TRBV28	21	CASSNQTRLIPARYSNQPQHF
TRBJ2-7	TRBV20-1	18	CSARDQRTSGRPSYEQYF
TRBJ1-2	TRBV29-1	13	CSVEDGQNYGYTF
TRBJ2-2	TRBV15	17	CATSRDLRQVNTGELFF
TRBJ2-1	TRBV12-5	13	CASGLEGDNEQFF
TRBJ2-3	TRBV20-1	18	CSARDRTGDPASTDTQYF
TRBJ1-2	TRBV5-6	15	CASSLVQEAGYGYTF
TRBJ2-7	TRBV4-3	14	CASSQEVGTYEQYF
TRBJ2-3	TRBV10-2	15	CASSEVGGSTDTQYF
TRBJ1-4	TRBV28	19	CASSHNRDRVSAPDEKLFF
TRBJ2-1	TRBV18	14	CASSNPLVRPGQFF
TRBJ2-7	TRBV14	12	CASSQVPHEQYF